Each of the 20 T cell receptor beta chains below was sequenced from the same sample in a study of tumor-infiltrating lymphocytes in primary liver carcinoma. Reverse transcription of 500 ng total RNA with a constant-region primer produced TCR beta cDNA. Libraries of TCR beta came from three nested multiplex PCR rounds with slightly modified ARM-PCR. In the first two PCR rounds, TRBV1-TRBV30 forward primers were paired with a C-beta reverse primer, and each round lasted roughly 9 cycles. From the multiplex PCR reads, TCRdb called clonotypes with MiXCR, one entry per CDR3 protein. The data contain 100,000 to 150,000 distinct CDR3 sequences, 64% of them seen just once; the ten biggest clones take up around 8.2%. Co-extraction of both nucleic acids (RNA and DNA) used 20-30 mg of unsorted bulk tissue. What was sequenced was liver tumor tissue from sampling region 3. As to subset: tumor region T3, left-lateral pole. These receptors were collected from a woman in her fifties or sixties with primary liver carcinoma and hepatitis B virus infection.

Turning to this clonotype: The CDR3 ends on some other residue instead of the conserved phenylalanine or tryptophan, so this is likely a read error. No DNA is shown, since the ends of the CDR3 on it are uncertain; the CDR3 is the one TCRdb lists. The J gene is TRBJ2-5, the V gene TRBV11-2; the DNA was not used to check the table's D call, TRBD2. The germline V gene encodes CDR1 SGHAT and CDR2 FQNNGV. Both ends counted, the CDR3 spans 15 residues. The chain's CDR3 is CAISRGLVLQEIRYS.

A word on this clonotype: The junction differs from germline at one of its ends, possibly a read error. The genes are TRBV7-8 and TRBJ2-1, with TRBD2 identical over 11 bases. Germline lookup yields CDR1 SGHVS and CDR2 FQNEAQ. This CDR3 has 17 residues. CDR3 residues: CASSLSSSGRIRNEQFF. The CDR3, as DNA: TGCGCCAGCAGCTTGTCCTCTAGCGGGAGGATTAGGAATGAGCAGTTCTTC.

The rearrangement links TRBV11-3 to TRBJ2-7, with 7 bases lining up with TRBD2. V dropped 4 bases and J dropped 4; count of bases not matched to a gene: 16. Germline CDR1 and CDR2: SGHNT and YENEEA. The CDR3 length is 17 residues. DNA for the CDR3: TGTGCCAGCAGCTCACCAGGACTAGTGGAGGGCCGATACGAGCAGTACTTC. The encoded protein is CASSSPGLVEGRYEQYF. Together with reference TRBV11-3 and TRBJ2-7, the CDR3 gives the full variable domain: EAGVVQSPRYKIIEKKQPVAFWCNPISGHNTLYWYLQNLGQGPELLIRYENEEAVDDSQLPKDRFSAERLKGVDSTLKIQPAELGDSAVYLCASSSPGLVEGRYEQYFGPGTRLTVT.

This clonotype was observed a few times. An end of the junction differs from the germline gene, which may be a read error. This chain uses TRBV11-2 with TRBJ2-7; tentative D call: TRBD2 (5 bases). Germline V gene sequence: CDR1 SGHAT, CDR2 FQNNGV. The CDR3 sequence is 15 residues long. The CDR3 region has the DNA TGTGCCAACAGCTTAGATTTGGCCGGGGTCCACGGGCAGTACTTC. This gives the protein CANSLDLAGVHGQYF.

The CDR3 region is CASSYSQGLIVGEKLFF. Here the CDR3 DNA reads TGTGCCAGCAGTTACTCTCAGGGGCTGATCGTGGGCGAAAAACTGTTTTTT. The chain is built from TRBV6-5 and TRBJ1-4; D is perhaps TRBD1 (6 bases). V was pared by 0 bases and J by 8 bases, with 19 bases between. The CDR3 spans 17 residues. Germline V gene data show CDR1 as MNHEY and CDR2 as SVGAGI.

Many counts were recorded for this clonotype. The V gene is TRBV28, the J gene TRBJ2-3; TRBD1 aligns across 8 bases. This CDR3 spans 13 amino acids. The junction had 4 bases not matched to a gene; V was cut back by 6 bases and J by 5 bases. CDR1 is MDHEN, CDR2 SYDVKM, per germline. The CDR3 loop reads CASSRTGIDTQYF. Here the CDR3 DNA reads TGTGCCAGCAGCAGGACAGGGATAGATACGCAGTATTTT.

A single count supports this clonotype. Compared with germline, one end of the junction differs, possibly owing to a read error. This chain connects TRBV6-2 or TRBV6-3 to TRBJ2-1, with a tentative D call TRBD2 (6 bases). Germline assignment: CDR1 MNHEY and CDR2 SVGEGT. This CDR3 region has 14 residues. The CDR3: CDSNLLRGNNEQSF. The DNA for the CDR3 is TGTGACAGCAACCTCCTCCGGGGGAACAATGAGCAGTCCTTC.

J is TRBJ1-2 and V is TRBV28; maybe TRBD1 (5 bases). This CDR3 has 14 residues. The germline V and J ends were trimmed by 7 bases and 3 bases, with 15 bases remaining between them. CDR1 MDHEN and CDR2 SYDVKM come from the germline V gene. The CDR3 DNA reads as TGTGCCAGCACCCTGGGGGGGGATTACTATGGCTACACCTTC. This translates into CASTLGGDYYGYTF.

As to this clonotype: This sequence may be a read error, since a much larger clone differs from it by one base. CDR3 bases: TGTGCCAGCAGCCCACATATACAGGGAGCTGAAGCTTTCTTT. Translated, it gives CASSPHIQGAEAFF. This sequence joins TRBV6-6 and TRBJ1-1, with TRBD1 as a possible D gene (6 bases). Trimming cost V 6 bases and J 6 bases, with 17 bases left between them. Germline V gene sequence: CDR1 MNHNY, CDR2 SVGAGI (reference sequence). CDR3 size: 14 residues.

The table lists this clonotype with many counts. This chain joins TRBV5-4 and TRBJ2-5; no clear D. Trimming cost V 4 bases and J 3 bases, with 16 bases left between them. The V gene's germline CDR1 is SGHNT and CDR2 YYREEE (reference sequence). The CDR3 is 15 residues long. CDR3 sequence: CASSDLAVMKETQYF. Written as DNA, the CDR3 is TGTGCCAGCAGCGATCTGGCGGTGATGAAAGAGACCCAGTACTTC.

Regarding this clonotype: The germline gene is not matched at one end of the junction; a read error may be the cause. This rearrangement joins TRBV29-1 to TRBJ2-1; 8 nucleotides line up with TRBD2. Germline CDR1 is SQVTM and CDR2 is ANQGSEA. This CDR3 region has 13 residues. This CDR3 is CRVAGGGSNEQFF. The CDR3 nucleotides read TGCCGCGTTGCGGGAGGAGGGAGCAATGAGCAGTTTTTC.

In the case of this clonotype: Since a much larger clone is just one base distant, this may be a read error. This sequence joins TRBV29-1 and TRBJ2-6; the D gene is possibly TRBD1 (5 bases). This CDR3 has 14 residues. Germline-derived CDR1 and CDR2 are SQVTM and ANQGSEA. As DNA, the CDR3 is TGCAGCGAACGGGCTAACTCTGGGGCCAACGTCATGACTTTC. Translation: CSERANSGANVMTF.

Remarks on this clonotype: A much more abundant neighbour one base away suggests this may be a read error. The chain's CDR3 is CASRSGGHEQYF. The CDR3 coding sequence is TGCGCCAGCAGATCTGGCGGTCACGAGCAGTACTTC. The rearrangement links TRBV10-2 to TRBJ2-7, with D unclear. The CDR3 covers 12 residues. The germline V gene has CDR1 WSHSY and CDR2 SAAADI. Trimming took off 6 bases at V and 5 bases at J, with 11 bases between the two ends.

This chain connects TRBV11-2 to TRBJ2-7, with D maybe TRBD1 (5 bases). V was pared by 5 bases and J by 0 bases, with 14 bases between. The CDR3 extends over 15 amino acids. Germline-derived CDR1 and CDR2 are SGHAT and FQNNGV. The chain's CDR3 is CASSPNRGTSYEQYF. The CDR3, as DNA: TGTGCCAGCAGCCCTAATAGGGGAACCTCCTACGAGCAGTACTTC.

Of note for this clonotype: The junction does not match germline at one end; this may be a read error. This chain connects TRBV5-1 to TRBJ2-7; TRBD1 matches 9 bases. Germline V lookup: CDR1 SGHRS, CDR2 YFSETQ. CDR3 length equals 15 residues. CDR3 sequence (DNA): TGCGTCAGCAGCTCGGGAACAGGGGGCGGATACGAGCAGTACTTC. Its translation is CVSSSGTGGGYEQYF. Drawing the rest from reference TRBV5-1 and TRBJ2-7, the complete variable domain is KAGVTQTPRYLIKTRGQQVTLSCSPISGHRSVSWYQQTPGQGLQFLFEYFSETQRNKGNFPGRFSGRQFSNSRSEMNVSTLELGDSALYLCVSSSGTGGGYEQYFGPGTRLTVT.

The rearrangement joins TRBV29-1 to TRBJ2-3; 7 bases match TRBD2. Unmatched junction bases numbered 26, after V lost 8 bases and J lost 15 bases. The CDR3 is 15 residues long. Germline V gives CDR1 SQVTM, CDR2 ANQGSEA. In DNA form, the CDR3 reads TGCAGCTCACGAGGGTTAGCGGGCATCACAGATACGCGATATTTT. It specifies CSSRGLAGITDTRYF.

This clonotype has ten or more counts. The rearrangement joins TRBV29-1 to TRBJ1-1, with 8 bases fitting TRBD1. The CDR3 is made up of 17 amino acids. Germline V gene lookup returns CDR1 SQVTM and CDR2 ANQGSEA. Trimming cost V 6 bases and J 1 base; bases outside gene matches: 16. CDR3 sequence reads: CSVKLTGGIDGNTEAFF. The CDR3 DNA reads as TGCAGCGTGAAACTCACAGGGGGGATAGATGGGAACACTGAAGCTTTCTTT.

Turning to this clonotype: The junction shows a germline mismatch at one end, possibly a read error. The V call is TRBV12-3 or TRBV12-4, the J call TRBJ2-1, with 9 bases lining up with TRBD1. This CDR3 is built from 16 residues. This CDR3 is CASSYRPRDRDNEQFF. The CDR3, as DNA: TGTGCTAGCAGTTATCGCCCACGGGACAGGGACAATGAGCAGTTCTTC.

This clonotype was recorded many times. The rearrangement joins TRBV29-1 to TRBJ2-7; no clear D. Trimming took off 6 bases at V and 6 bases at J, with 12 bases between the two ends. The CDR3 has 11 residues. Germline V lookup: CDR1 SQVTM, CDR2 ANQGSEA. The CDR3 DNA sequence: TGCAGCGTAAAGCTGGGAAGCGAGCAGTACTTC. This translates into CSVKLGSEQYF.

On this clonotype itself: No conserved phenylalanine or tryptophan is present at the end of the CDR3, so a read error is the likely explanation. The DNA is left out, because the CDR3 cannot be placed on it with certainty; the CDR3 is given as TCRdb lists it. J is TRBJ2-3 and V is TRBV11-2; the table calls TRBD2, which could not be checked here. Germline CDR1 reads SGHAT; CDR2 reads FQNNGV. A total of 18 residues make up the CDR3, ends included. Here the CDR3 reads CASSSPLTRTSHPDTQCY.